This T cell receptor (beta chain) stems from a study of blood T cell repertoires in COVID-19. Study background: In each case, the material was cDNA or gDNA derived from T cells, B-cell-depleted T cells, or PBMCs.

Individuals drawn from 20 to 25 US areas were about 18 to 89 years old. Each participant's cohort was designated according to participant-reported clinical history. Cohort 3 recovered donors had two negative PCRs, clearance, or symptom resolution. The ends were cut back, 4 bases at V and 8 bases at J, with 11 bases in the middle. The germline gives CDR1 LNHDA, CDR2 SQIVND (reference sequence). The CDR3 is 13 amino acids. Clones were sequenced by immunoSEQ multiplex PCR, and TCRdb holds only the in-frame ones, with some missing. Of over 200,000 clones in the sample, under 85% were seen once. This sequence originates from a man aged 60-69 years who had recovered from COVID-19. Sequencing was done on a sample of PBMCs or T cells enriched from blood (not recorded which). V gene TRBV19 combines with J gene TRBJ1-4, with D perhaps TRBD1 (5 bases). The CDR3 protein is CASSTLTEEKLFF. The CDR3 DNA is TGTGCCAGTAGTACCCTGACAGAGGAAAAACTGTTTTTT.